The clone carrying this TCR beta chain has a single count. This sample was taken from a study of blood T cell repertoires in COVID-19. The repertoire was sequenced with immunoSEQ multiplex PCR; TCRdb's copy has only in-frame clones and lacks some. The sample has some 260,000 clones; approximately 89% are singletons. The germline CDR1 and CDR2 sequences are SNHLY and FYNNEI. The germline V and J ends were trimmed by 6 bases and 4 bases, with 16 bases remaining between them. CDR3 length equals 14 residues. Sample: peripheral blood. The receptor comes from a woman aged 70 to 79 with COVID-19, enrolled during active disease. The J gene is TRBJ2-7, the V gene TRBV2; D possibly corresponds to TRBD1 (5 bases). CDR3: CASRVDSTAYEQYF. Written as DNA, the CDR3 is TGTGCCAGCAGGGTAGACAGTACGGCGTACGAGCAGTACTTC.